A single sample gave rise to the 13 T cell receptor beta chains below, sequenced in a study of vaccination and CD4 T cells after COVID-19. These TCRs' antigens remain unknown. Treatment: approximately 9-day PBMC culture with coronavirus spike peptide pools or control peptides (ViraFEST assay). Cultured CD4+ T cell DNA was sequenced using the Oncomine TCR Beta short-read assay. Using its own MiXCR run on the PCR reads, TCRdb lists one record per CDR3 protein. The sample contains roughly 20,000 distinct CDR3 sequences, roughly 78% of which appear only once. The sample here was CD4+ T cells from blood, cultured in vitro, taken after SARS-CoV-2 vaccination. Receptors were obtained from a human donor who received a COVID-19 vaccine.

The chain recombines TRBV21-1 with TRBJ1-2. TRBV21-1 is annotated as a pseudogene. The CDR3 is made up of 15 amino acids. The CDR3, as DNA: TGTGCCAGCAGCAAAGGGAGGGCCGGGAACTATGGCTACACCTTC. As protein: CASSKGRAGNYGYTF.

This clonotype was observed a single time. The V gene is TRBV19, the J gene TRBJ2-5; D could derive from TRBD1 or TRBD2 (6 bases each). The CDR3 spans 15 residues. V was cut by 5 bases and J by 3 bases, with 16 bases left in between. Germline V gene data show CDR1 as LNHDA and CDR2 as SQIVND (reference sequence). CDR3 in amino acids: CASSVSRGGEETQYF. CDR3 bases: TGTGCCAGTAGTGTCTCCAGGGGCGGGGAAGAGACCCAGTACTTC.

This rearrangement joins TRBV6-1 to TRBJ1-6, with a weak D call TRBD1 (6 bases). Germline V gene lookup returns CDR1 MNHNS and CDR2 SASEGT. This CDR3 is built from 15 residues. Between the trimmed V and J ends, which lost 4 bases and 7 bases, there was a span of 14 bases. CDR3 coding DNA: TGTGCCAGCAGTGCGGGGGGCCCGGGGAATTCACCCCTCCACTTT. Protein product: CASSAGGPGNSPLHF.

The CDR3 coding sequence is TGTGCCAGCAGCGCTGGGGCAGGGGGCATCGGTGGCTACACCTTC. It specifies CASSAGAGGIGGYTF. The chain links TRBV25-1 to TRBJ1-2; TRBD1 agrees at 8 bases. The V and J ends lost 6 bases and 7 bases, in that order; junction bases with no gene match: 13. The germline V gene has CDR1 MGHDK and CDR2 SYGVNS. The CDR3 loop spans 15 amino acids.

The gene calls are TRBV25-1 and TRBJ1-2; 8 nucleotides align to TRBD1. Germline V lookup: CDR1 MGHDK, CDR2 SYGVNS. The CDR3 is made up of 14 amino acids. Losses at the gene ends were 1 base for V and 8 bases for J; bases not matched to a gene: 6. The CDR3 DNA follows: TGTGCCAGCAGTGAATCGACAGGGGAGAGGGGCTACACCTTC. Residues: CASSESTGERGYTF.

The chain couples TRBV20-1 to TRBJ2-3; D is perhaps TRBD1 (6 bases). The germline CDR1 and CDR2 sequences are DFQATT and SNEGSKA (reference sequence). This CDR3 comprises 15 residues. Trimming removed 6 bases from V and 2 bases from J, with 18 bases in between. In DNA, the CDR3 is TGCAGTGCACGTAGCCCGACAGGAGTCACAGATACGCAGTATTTT. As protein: CSARSPTGVTDTQYF.

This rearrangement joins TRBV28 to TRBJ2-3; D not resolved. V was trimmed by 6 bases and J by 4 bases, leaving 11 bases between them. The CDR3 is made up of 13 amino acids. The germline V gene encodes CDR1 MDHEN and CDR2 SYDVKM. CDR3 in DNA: TGTGCCAGCAGACTGACTCGCGCAGATACGCAGTATTTT. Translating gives CASRLTRADTQYF.

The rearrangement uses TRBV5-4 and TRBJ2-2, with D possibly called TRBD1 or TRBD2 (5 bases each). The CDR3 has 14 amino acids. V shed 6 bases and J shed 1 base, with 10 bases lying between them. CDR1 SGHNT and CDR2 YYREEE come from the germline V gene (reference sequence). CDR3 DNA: TGTGCCAGCACCGGGACCCTGAACACCGGGGAGCTGTTTTTT. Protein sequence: CASTGTLNTGELFF. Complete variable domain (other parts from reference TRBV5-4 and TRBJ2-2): ETGVTQSPTHLIKTRGQQVTLRCSSQSGHNTVSWYQQALGQGPQFIFQYYREEENGRGNFPPRFSGLQFPNYSSELNVNALELDDSALYLCASTGTLNTGELFFGEGSRLTVL.

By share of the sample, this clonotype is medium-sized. The CDR3 protein is CSARDQAYSNQPQHF. Here the CDR3 DNA reads TGCAGTGCTAGAGATCAGGCCTATAGCAATCAGCCCCAGCATTTT. The chain has TRBV20-1 and TRBJ1-5; D is undetermined. Per germline, CDR1 DFQATT and CDR2 SNEGSKA (reference sequence). The CDR3 spans 15 residues. Trimming cost V 0 bases and J 0 bases, with 9 bases left between them.

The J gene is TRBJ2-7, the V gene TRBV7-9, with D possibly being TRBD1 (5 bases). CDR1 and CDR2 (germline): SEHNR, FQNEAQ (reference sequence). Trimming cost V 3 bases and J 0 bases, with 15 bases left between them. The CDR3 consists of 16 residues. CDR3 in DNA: TGTGCCAGCAGCTTCACGACAGACTTGAGCTCCTACGAGCAGTACTTC. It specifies CASSFTTDLSSYEQYF. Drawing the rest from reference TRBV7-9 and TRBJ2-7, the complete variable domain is DTGVSQNPRHKITKRGQNVTFRCDPISEHNRLYWYRQTLGQGPEFLTYFQNEAQLEKSRLLSDRFSAERPKGSFSTLEIQRTEQGDSAMYLCASSFTTDLSSYEQYFGPGTRLTVT.

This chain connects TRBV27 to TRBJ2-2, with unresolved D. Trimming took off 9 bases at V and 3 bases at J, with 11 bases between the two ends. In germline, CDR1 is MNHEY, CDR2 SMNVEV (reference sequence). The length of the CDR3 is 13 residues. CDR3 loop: CASHGLHTGELFF. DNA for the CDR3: TGTGCCAGTCACGGGCTCCACACCGGGGAGCTGTTTTTT.

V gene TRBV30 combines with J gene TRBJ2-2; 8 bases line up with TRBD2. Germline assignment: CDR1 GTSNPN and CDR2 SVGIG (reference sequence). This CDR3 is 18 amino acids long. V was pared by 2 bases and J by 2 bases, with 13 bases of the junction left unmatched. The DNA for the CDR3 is TGTGCCTGGAGTCGCTTCGGGGGGGACTTCTCCAACACCGGGGAGCTGTTTTTT. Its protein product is CAWSRFGGDFSNTGELFF.

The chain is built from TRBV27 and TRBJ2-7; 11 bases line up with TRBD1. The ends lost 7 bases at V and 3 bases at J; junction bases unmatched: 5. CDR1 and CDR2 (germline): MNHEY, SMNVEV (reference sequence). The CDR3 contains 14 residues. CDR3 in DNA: TGTGCCAGCATGCGAGGGACAGGGGGCTACGAGCAGTACTTC. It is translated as CASMRGTGGYEQYF.